The following is a T cell receptor (beta chain) sequence with its context. In the original analysis: How many nucleated cells were present was estimated from reference gene primer amplification. Data came from immunoSEQ multiplex PCR; TCRdb stores just in-frame clones and leaves some out. From that table come the V and J calls and clone size; the DNA was used to work out D and trimming. Of tens of thousands of clones in the sample, roughly 90% were seen once. This specimen comes from a study of blood T cell repertoires in COVID-19. Whole-study context: Italy, Spain and the United States were the sources of the convalescent and acute COVID-19 samples. The cDNA or gDNA used as material had been derived from T cells, B-cell-depleted T cells, or PBMCs.

CDR3 length: 14 amino acids. Per the germline V gene, CDR1 is LNHDA and CDR2 is SQIVND (reference sequence). The V segment lost 5 bases and the J segment 5 bases; nucleotides outside the gene matches: 7. The source is a man aged 55 to 70 with acute or convalescent COVID-19. V is TRBV19 and J is TRBJ1-1, with 8 bases lining up with TRBD1. What was sequenced was peripheral blood. CDR3 sequence reads: CASSFQTGVTEAFF. CDR3 nucleotide sequence: TGTGCCAGTAGTTTCCAGACAGGGGTTACTGAAGCTTTCTTT.